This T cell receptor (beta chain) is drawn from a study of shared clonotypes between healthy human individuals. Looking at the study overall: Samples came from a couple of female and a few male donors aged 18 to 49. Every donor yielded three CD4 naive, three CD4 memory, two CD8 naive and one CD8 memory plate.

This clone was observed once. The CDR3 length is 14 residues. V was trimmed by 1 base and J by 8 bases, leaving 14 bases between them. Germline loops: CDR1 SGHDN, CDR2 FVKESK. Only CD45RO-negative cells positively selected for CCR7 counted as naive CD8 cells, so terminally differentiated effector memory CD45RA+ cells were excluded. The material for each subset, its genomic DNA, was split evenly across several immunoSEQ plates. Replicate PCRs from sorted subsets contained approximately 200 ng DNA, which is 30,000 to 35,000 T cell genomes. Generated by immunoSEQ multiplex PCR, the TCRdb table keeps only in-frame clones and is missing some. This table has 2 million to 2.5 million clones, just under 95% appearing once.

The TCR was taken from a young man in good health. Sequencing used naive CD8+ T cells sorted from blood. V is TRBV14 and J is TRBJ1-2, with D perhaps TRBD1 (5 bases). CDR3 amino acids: CASSQVRGVAGYTF. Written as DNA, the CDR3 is TGTGCCAGCAGCCAAGTGAGAGGGGTAGCAGGCTACACCTTC.